Each of the 28 T cell receptor beta chains below was sequenced from the same sample in a study of T cell changes during pregnancy in multiple sclerosis. Assay used: immunoSEQ multiplex PCR; TCRdb lists only in-frame clones, some missing. The sample gives about 50,000 clones, over 90% of which show up once; roughly 0.61% is in the top ten. The specimen comprised CD4+ T cells from peripheral blood mononuclear cells, sampled after pregnancy. The receptor source for this set is a female donor in good health, enrolled as a control in a pregnancy study.

The rearrangement joins TRBV6-5 to TRBJ1-1; 10 bases agree with TRBD1. V trimming: 9 bases; J trimming: 6 bases; junction bases outside the gene matches: 7. Looked up from germline, CDR1 is MNHEY and CDR2 is SVGAGI. The CDR3 runs to 13 residues. CDR3 bases: TGTGCCAGTCGGGACAGGGGTCCCCCTGAAGCTTTCTTT. As protein: CASRDRGPPEAFF.

This rearrangement joins TRBV6-4 to TRBJ1-2, with 7 bases identical to TRBD1. CDR1 MRHNA and CDR2 SNTAGT come from the germline V gene. The CDR3 loop spans 14 amino acids. The V segment lost 0 bases and the J segment 5 bases; nucleotides outside the gene matches: 3. The CDR3 region is CASSDSTGRYGYTF. DNA of the CDR3: TGTGCCAGCAGTGACTCGACAGGGAGATATGGCTACACCTTC.

V gene TRBV5-4 combines with J gene TRBJ1-2; a possible D gene is TRBD1 (6 bases). The germline V gene has CDR1 SGHNT and CDR2 YYREEE (reference sequence). Trimming stripped 4 bases from V and 5 bases from J, with 15 bases between. The CDR3 totals 14 residues. CDR3 residues: CASSRDPQGYGYTF. As DNA, the CDR3 is TGTGCCAGCAGCCGGGACCCCCAGGGGTATGGCTACACCTTC.

A single count supports this clone. The chain recombines TRBV30 with TRBJ1-1; 7 bases agree with TRBD1. V gave up 5 bases and J gave up 4 bases; unmatched junction bases: 4. The CDR3 loop spans 12 amino acids. CDR1 GTSNPN and CDR2 SVGIG come from the germline V gene (reference sequence). CDR3 DNA: TGTGCCTGGGAGGGGGACAGCACTGAAGCTTTCTTT. Translation gives CAWEGDSTEAFF.

The genes are TRBV5-1 and TRBJ1-4, with D perhaps TRBD1 (5 bases). Per germline, CDR1 SGHRS and CDR2 YFSETQ. The germline V and J ends were trimmed by 4 bases and 4 bases, with 11 bases remaining between them. This CDR3 is 14 amino acids long. In DNA form, the CDR3 reads TGCGCCAGCAGCGACGGGGGGAATAATGAAAAACTGTTTTTT. This encodes CASSDGGNNEKLFF.

The chain links TRBV11-3 to TRBJ1-1; a weak D match, TRBD1 (5 bases). There are 14 residues in the CDR3. Trimming pared 5 bases from V and 4 bases from J, leaving 14 bases between. The germline V gene has CDR1 SGHNT and CDR2 YENEEA. CDR3 nucleotides: TGTGCCAGCAGCAGGGGTTTTGGCTTCACTGAAGCTTTCTTT. Amino acids: CASSRGFGFTEAFF.

V gene TRBV5-1 combines with J gene TRBJ1-4; 10 bases are shared with TRBD1. CDR3 size: 14 residues. Germline V CDR1 and CDR2: SGHRS, YFSETQ. V lost 4 bases and J lost 5; bases outside the gene matches: 2. In DNA form, the CDR3 reads TGCGCCAGCAGCAAGACAGGGGGCAATGAAAAACTGTTTTTT. It yields the protein CASSKTGGNEKLFF.

Here the CDR3 reads CANADRGDNSPLHF. CDR3 DNA sequence: TGTGCCAACGCCGACAGGGGAGATAATTCACCCCTCCACTTT. The chain recombines TRBV10-3 with TRBJ1-6; 8 bases align to TRBD1. The CDR3 has 14 residues. The germline gives CDR1 ENHRY, CDR2 SYGVKD. V dropped 10 bases and J dropped 5; count of bases not matched to a gene: 7.

The genes are TRBV14 and TRBJ2-7, with TRBD2 matching over 7 bases. Germline assignment: CDR1 SGHDN and CDR2 FVKESK. The CDR3 loop spans 13 amino acids. V shed 4 bases and J 7 bases; nucleotides not matched to a gene: 7. CDR3 amino acids: CASSPTWGGEQYF. The CDR3 DNA sequence: TGTGCCAGCAGCCCAACCTGGGGGGGAGAGCAGTACTTC.

The CDR3 DNA sequence: TGTGCCAGCAGCTTAGACAGGACGAGAAATGAGCAGTTCTTC. Protein: CASSLDRTRNEQFF. This chain uses TRBV7-2 with TRBJ2-1; D possibly corresponds to TRBD1 (5 bases). V lost 1 base, J lost 7 bases, and 11 bases lay in between. The CDR3 length is 14 residues. Per germline, CDR1 SGHTA and CDR2 FQGNSA.

The chain combines TRBV6-1 with TRBJ2-1; tentatively, D is TRBD1 (6 bases). The ends were cut back, 4 bases at V and 4 bases at J, with 20 bases in the middle. This CDR3 has 17 amino acids. Germline V gives CDR1 MNHNS, CDR2 SASEGT. The CDR3 loop reads CASSVSTGSMGYNEQFF. The DNA for the CDR3 is TGTGCCAGCAGTGTGTCAACAGGGTCAATGGGGTACAATGAGCAGTTCTTC.

This chain uses TRBV18 with TRBJ1-5; the D gene is possibly TRBD1 (6 bases). This CDR3 is built from 16 residues. Germline CDR1 and CDR2: KGHSH and LQKENI. V was trimmed by 4 bases and J by 2 bases, leaving 15 bases between them. The CDR3 region has the DNA TGTGCCAGCTCACTGTCAGGGAAGGGGGGCAATCAGCCCCAGCATTTT. It translates to CASSLSGKGGNQPQHF.

In this sample, this clone turned up once. The CDR3 coding sequence is TGTGCCAGCAGTGAAGCTGGGGTACTAGCGGGTATAACCTACGAGCAGTACTTC. This sequence encodes CASSEAGVLAGITYEQYF. This chain joins TRBV6-1 and TRBJ2-7; 9 positions match TRBD2. Unmatched junction bases numbered 11, after V lost 0 bases and J lost 2 bases. Germline V lookup: CDR1 MNHNS, CDR2 SASEGT. This CDR3 region has 18 residues.

The gene calls are TRBV4-1 and TRBJ2-3; 7 bases fit TRBD1. V gave up 3 bases and J gave up 1 base; unmatched junction bases: 19. Germline lookup yields CDR1 MGHRA and CDR2 YSYEKL. The CDR3 consists of 20 residues. The DNA for the CDR3 is TGCGCCAGCAGCCATCCAGGGGGACAGTTCGCTCTTGGGGGCACAGATACGCAGTATTTT. This translates into CASSHPGGQFALGGTDTQYF.

This chain connects TRBV2 to TRBJ2-1; 9 nucleotides line up with TRBD2. The V gene end was trimmed by 6 bases and the J gene end by 1 base; junction bases not matched to a gene: 19. Germline CDR1 SNHLY, CDR2 FYNNEI. The CDR3 totals 20 residues. CDR3 sequence reads: CASRDKREVLRGFSYNEQFF. CDR3 coding DNA: TGTGCCAGCAGGGACAAGCGGGAGGTCCTACGGGGTTTTTCCTACAATGAGCAGTTCTTC.

This chain links TRBV28 with TRBJ2-5; 9 bases map to TRBD1. This CDR3 spans 17 amino acids. Germline-derived CDR1 and CDR2 are MDHEN and SYDVKM. With V trimmed by 1 base and J by 5 bases, 11 bases remained unmatched. The CDR3: CASSLSGQGTAGETQYF. The CDR3 DNA sequence: TGTGCCAGCAGTTTATCAGGACAGGGGACGGCGGGGGAGACCCAGTACTTC.

V gene TRBV11-2 combines with J gene TRBJ2-1; no definite D call. The CDR3 has 15 amino acids. Germline V gene lookup returns CDR1 SGHAT and CDR2 FQNNGV. V lost 1 base to trimming and J lost 0 bases, with 7 bases between them. This CDR3 is CASSLGASSYNEQFF. The CDR3 DNA reads as TGTGCCAGCAGCTTAGGTGCTAGCTCCTACAATGAGCAGTTCTTC.

The chain combines TRBV19 with TRBJ1-2, with a possible D match to TRBD1 (6 bases). Trimming removed 7 bases from V and 4 bases from J, with 19 bases in between. This CDR3 comprises 15 residues. Germline V CDR1 and CDR2: LNHDA, SQIVND (reference sequence). The CDR3: CASISLDSKIYGYTF. CDR3 bases: TGTGCCAGTATAAGCTTGGACAGTAAGATCTATGGCTACACCTTC.

V usage is TRBV7-2 and J usage is TRBJ2-3, with D possibly TRBD2 on 6 matching bases. V was shortened by 6 bases and J by 5 bases, with 12 bases between the two germline ends. The germline gives CDR1 SGHTA, CDR2 FQGNSA. The CDR3 is 13 amino acids. CDR3 loop: CASSHPGGDTQYF. The CDR3 bases are TGTGCCAGCAGTCACCCCGGGGGAGATACGCAGTATTTT.

V is TRBV18 and J is TRBJ2-3; 7 bases agree with TRBD1. With 1 base clipped from V and 0 bases from J, the junction kept 7 bases outside the gene matches. Germline lookup yields CDR1 KGHSH and CDR2 LQKENI. The CDR3 loop spans 17 amino acids. This CDR3 is CASSPRQGAGSTDTQYF. The CDR3 DNA follows: TGTGCCAGCTCACCACGACAGGGTGCGGGTAGCACAGATACGCAGTATTTT.

The chain is built from TRBV5-1 and TRBJ2-2; D uncertain. Germline lookup yields CDR1 SGHRS and CDR2 YFSETQ. Trimming shortened V by 0 bases and J by 4 bases, and 13 bases separated the two germline ends. The CDR3 totals 16 residues. The CDR3 loop reads CASSLDGKTITGELFF. CDR3 DNA sequence: TGCGCCAGCAGCTTGGACGGTAAAACGATCACCGGGGAGCTGTTTTTT.

In its sample, this clone was seen once. The rearrangement joins TRBV27 to TRBJ2-7; a weak D match, TRBD2 (6 bases). The V gene's germline CDR1 is MNHEY and CDR2 SMNVEV (reference sequence). V was clipped by 3 bases and J by 9 bases, with 27 bases between them. CDR3 length: 17 residues. The chain's CDR3 is CASSLAPVRPTMGGQYF. In DNA, the CDR3 is TGTGCCAGCAGTTTGGCCCCAGTTCGGCCGACTATGGGAGGGCAGTACTTC.

This chain links TRBV19 with TRBJ2-5; tentatively, D is TRBD1 (6 bases). The DNA end favors TRBJ2-7, so the J call may be wrong. The CDR3 is 15 residues long. CDR1 and CDR2 from the germline V gene are LNHDA and SQIVND (reference sequence). For the CDR3, the DNA is TGTGCCAGTAGTATCCAGCAACAGGGCTACTACGAGCAGTACTTC. Amino acid sequence: CASSIQQQGYYEQYF.

V is TRBV5-1 and J is TRBJ2-7, with 8 bases fitting TRBD2. Germline-derived CDR1 and CDR2 are SGHRS and YFSETQ. Trimming at V came to 0 bases and at J to 0 bases, leaving 5 bases not matched to a gene. The CDR3 consists of 16 residues. CDR3: CASSLDGGGNSYEQYF. CDR3 DNA: TGCGCCAGCAGCTTGGACGGCGGGGGGAACTCCTACGAGCAGTACTTC.

The chain joins TRBV5-1 to TRBJ2-2, with D unresolved. This CDR3 contains 13 residues. From germline, CDR1 is SGHRS and CDR2 YFSETQ. V shed 0 bases and J shed 5 bases, with 5 bases lying between them. CDR3 sequence: CASSLVTTGELFF. The CDR3 DNA sequence: TGCGCCAGCAGCTTGGTCACAACCGGGGAGCTGTTTTTT.

This chain connects TRBV2 to TRBJ2-5; possible D gene TRBD2, 6 bases. This CDR3 comprises 14 residues. With 3 bases removed from V and 4 bases from J, the gap between germline ends came to 12 bases. The germline V gene has CDR1 SNHLY and CDR2 FYNNEI. The CDR3 bases are TGTGCCAGCAGTGACCCCACTAGCTTAGAGACCCAGTACTTC. Translated, it gives CASSDPTSLETQYF.

The V and J genes are TRBV27 and TRBJ2-1; TRBD2 aligns across 8 bases. With V trimmed by 2 bases and J by 12 bases, 0 bases remained unmatched. Germline CDR1 is MNHEY and CDR2 is SMNVEV (reference sequence). There are 11 residues in the CDR3. In DNA, the CDR3 is TGTGCCAGCAGTTTAGGACTAGCGCAGTTCTTC. Protein: CASSLGLAQFF.

The chain recombines TRBV7-2 with TRBJ2-7, with 7 bases that match TRBD1. This CDR3 is built from 14 residues. J was trimmed by 6 bases and V by 4 bases; bases with no gene match: 9. CDR1 and CDR2 (germline): SGHTA, FQGNSA. This chain's CDR3 is CASSSGQDSSEQYF. The CDR3, as DNA: TGTGCCAGCAGCTCTGGACAGGACTCGAGCGAGCAGTACTTC.